This T cell receptor beta chain was obtained from a study of T cells after yellow fever vaccination. Notes on the study in general: Abundant clonotypes from the bulk population could get into FACS-sorted repertoires as contaminants.

Germline V gives CDR1 SGHRS, CDR2 YFSETQ. Trimming removed 0 bases from V and 4 bases from J, with 11 bases in between. The CDR3 is 15 amino acids. A 5'RACE template-switching step, the method used to make TCR cDNA, added a universal primer site and UMIs. TCRdb ran MiXCR on the 5' RACE reads and lists one entry per CDR3 protein. Of 250,000 to 350,000 distinct CDR3 sequences in the sample, 3.5% to 4.5% were seen once. This clonotype was seen repeatedly, ten times or more. What it binds is unknown. This clonotype was obtained from a man younger than 35 who received the YFV17D yellow fever vaccine. The sample consisted of PBMCs, taken 15 days after the yellow fever booster vaccination. J is TRBJ1-5 and V is TRBV5-1; D is uncertain. The CDR3 here is CASSLGVQANQPQHF. In nucleotides, the CDR3 is TGCGCCAGCAGCTTGGGGGTCCAGGCGAATCAGCCCCAGCATTTT.